These 10 T cell receptor beta chains were sequenced from one sample in a study of patients and donors after allogeneic stem cell transplantation. Each CDR3 protein gets one entry after TCRdb re-called the RT-PCR reads with MiXCR. The sample yields approximately 60,000 distinct CDR3 sequences, roughly 15% seen once. The sample was blood, either unsorted or a sorted T cell fraction (not recorded which). The source of these receptors is a human donor who was either an allogeneic HSCT recipient or a stem cell or donor lymphocyte infusion donor (not recorded which). It is not recorded whose cells these are; they may come from a transplant donor.

The V and J genes are TRBV27 and TRBJ2-3; D not resolved. The V end lost 3 bases, the J end lost 2 bases, and 12 bases lay between the germline ends. The CDR3 has 15 residues. The germline V gene has CDR1 MNHEY and CDR2 SMNVEV (reference sequence). CDR3 residues: CASSFKRWFTDTQYF. CDR3 nucleotide sequence: TGTGCCAGCAGTTTCAAGCGTTGGTTCACAGATACGCAGTATTTT.

This clonotype was seen at least ten times. The chain combines TRBV27 with TRBJ1-2; TRBD1 matches at 9 bases. Germline V gives CDR1 MNHEY, CDR2 SMNVEV (reference sequence). The trim removed 3 bases at V and 5 bases at J, leaving 13 bases unmatched. CDR3 length: 17 residues. The CDR3 sequence is CASSLSGQGPRGYGYTF. CDR3 DNA sequence: TGTGCCAGCAGTTTGTCGGGACAGGGCCCACGCGGGTATGGCTACACCTTC.

This clonotype was observed a few times. The V and J genes are TRBV7-9 and TRBJ2-5; the match to TRBD1 covers 7 bases. J gave up 7 bases and V 2 bases, and 16 bases lay outside the gene matches. This CDR3 is built from 17 residues. CDR1 is SEHNR, CDR2 FQNEAQ, per germline (reference sequence). CDR3 nucleotide sequence: TGTGCCAGCAGCTTATTAAGCCCGTGGACAGGCATGGGGACCCAGTACTTC. This gives the protein CASSLLSPWTGMGTQYF.

In its sample, this clonotype was seen a few times. This rearrangement joins TRBV27 to TRBJ2-3; 8 nucleotides line up with TRBD2. This CDR3 has 17 residues. Germline CDR1 and CDR2: MNHEY and SMNVEV (reference sequence). V shed 5 bases, J shed 2 bases, and the junction held 12 bases outside the gene matches. CDR3 DNA: TGTGCCAGCAGTGACCGGACTAGCTCCTACTCCACAGATACGCAGTATTTT. Residues: CASSDRTSSYSTDTQYF.

In its sample, this clonotype was seen a few times. This chain joins TRBV6-5 and TRBJ1-1; the D is unclear. Germline V CDR1 and CDR2: MNHEY, SVGAGI. Trimming left V 0 bases short and J 0 bases short, with 5 bases between. This CDR3 is built from 14 residues. CDR3 bases: TGTGCCAGCAGTTACTCGAGCGTGAACACTGAAGCTTTCTTT. Amino acid sequence: CASSYSSVNTEAFF.

This clonotype was detected ten times or more. V usage is TRBV5-1 and J usage is TRBJ1-2; possible D gene TRBD1, 5 bases. The V gene lost 4 bases and the J gene lost 5 bases, with 21 bases spanning the gap. The CDR3 has 16 residues. The germline V gene encodes CDR1 SGHRS and CDR2 YFSETQ. CDR3 bases: TGCGCCAGCAGCGCCGGACAAGAGGGAGAGGGTTATGGCTACACCTTC. As protein: CASSAGQEGEGYGYTF.

V is TRBV29-1 and J is TRBJ1-1; D is unresolved. CDR1 is SQVTM, CDR2 ANQGSEA, per germline. V was pared by 2 bases and J by 0 bases, with 10 bases between. This CDR3 contains 14 residues. The CDR3 DNA follows: TGCAGCGTTGAATATGGCGGGGTGAACACTGAAGCTTTCTTT. Protein sequence: CSVEYGGVNTEAFF.

The J gene is TRBJ2-7, the V gene TRBV6-6; D may match TRBD1 or TRBD2 (5 bases each). Germline assignment: CDR1 MNHNY and CDR2 SVGAGI (reference sequence). Trimming removed 7 bases at V and 6 bases at J, with 16 bases between. This CDR3 spans 13 amino acids. The CDR3 region is CASTSGRDGEQYF. DNA for the CDR3: TGTGCCAGCACCTCTGGCAGGGACGGCGAGCAGTACTTC.

This clonotype was seen only a few times. The CDR3 loop is CASSQDFGPLNEQFF. In nucleotides, the CDR3 is TGTGCCAGCAGCCAAGATTTCGGTCCGCTCAATGAGCAGTTCTTC. This chain uses TRBV14 with TRBJ2-1; D remains ambiguous. Germline values: CDR1 SGHDN, CDR2 FVKESK. V shed 0 bases and J shed 6 bases, with 12 bases lying between them. There are 15 residues in the CDR3. Complete variable domain (other parts from reference TRBV14 and TRBJ2-1): EAGVTQFPSHSVIEKGQTVTLRCDPISGHDNLYWYRRVMGKEIKFLLHFVKESKQDESGMPNNRFLAERTGGTYSTLKVQPAELEDSGVYFCASSQDFGPLNEQFFGPGTRLTVL.

This clonotype was counted only a few times. This chain connects TRBV6-5 to TRBJ2-2, with 7 bases lining up with TRBD2. In germline, CDR1 is MNHEY, CDR2 SVGAGI. The CDR3 loop spans 16 amino acids. V lost 4 bases, J lost 7 bases, and 12 bases stayed unmatched. The DNA for the CDR3 is TGTGCCAGCAGTTGGGGAGGGGCAGTAGCGGGCGGGGAGCTGTTTTTT. It is translated as CASSWGGAVAGGELFF.